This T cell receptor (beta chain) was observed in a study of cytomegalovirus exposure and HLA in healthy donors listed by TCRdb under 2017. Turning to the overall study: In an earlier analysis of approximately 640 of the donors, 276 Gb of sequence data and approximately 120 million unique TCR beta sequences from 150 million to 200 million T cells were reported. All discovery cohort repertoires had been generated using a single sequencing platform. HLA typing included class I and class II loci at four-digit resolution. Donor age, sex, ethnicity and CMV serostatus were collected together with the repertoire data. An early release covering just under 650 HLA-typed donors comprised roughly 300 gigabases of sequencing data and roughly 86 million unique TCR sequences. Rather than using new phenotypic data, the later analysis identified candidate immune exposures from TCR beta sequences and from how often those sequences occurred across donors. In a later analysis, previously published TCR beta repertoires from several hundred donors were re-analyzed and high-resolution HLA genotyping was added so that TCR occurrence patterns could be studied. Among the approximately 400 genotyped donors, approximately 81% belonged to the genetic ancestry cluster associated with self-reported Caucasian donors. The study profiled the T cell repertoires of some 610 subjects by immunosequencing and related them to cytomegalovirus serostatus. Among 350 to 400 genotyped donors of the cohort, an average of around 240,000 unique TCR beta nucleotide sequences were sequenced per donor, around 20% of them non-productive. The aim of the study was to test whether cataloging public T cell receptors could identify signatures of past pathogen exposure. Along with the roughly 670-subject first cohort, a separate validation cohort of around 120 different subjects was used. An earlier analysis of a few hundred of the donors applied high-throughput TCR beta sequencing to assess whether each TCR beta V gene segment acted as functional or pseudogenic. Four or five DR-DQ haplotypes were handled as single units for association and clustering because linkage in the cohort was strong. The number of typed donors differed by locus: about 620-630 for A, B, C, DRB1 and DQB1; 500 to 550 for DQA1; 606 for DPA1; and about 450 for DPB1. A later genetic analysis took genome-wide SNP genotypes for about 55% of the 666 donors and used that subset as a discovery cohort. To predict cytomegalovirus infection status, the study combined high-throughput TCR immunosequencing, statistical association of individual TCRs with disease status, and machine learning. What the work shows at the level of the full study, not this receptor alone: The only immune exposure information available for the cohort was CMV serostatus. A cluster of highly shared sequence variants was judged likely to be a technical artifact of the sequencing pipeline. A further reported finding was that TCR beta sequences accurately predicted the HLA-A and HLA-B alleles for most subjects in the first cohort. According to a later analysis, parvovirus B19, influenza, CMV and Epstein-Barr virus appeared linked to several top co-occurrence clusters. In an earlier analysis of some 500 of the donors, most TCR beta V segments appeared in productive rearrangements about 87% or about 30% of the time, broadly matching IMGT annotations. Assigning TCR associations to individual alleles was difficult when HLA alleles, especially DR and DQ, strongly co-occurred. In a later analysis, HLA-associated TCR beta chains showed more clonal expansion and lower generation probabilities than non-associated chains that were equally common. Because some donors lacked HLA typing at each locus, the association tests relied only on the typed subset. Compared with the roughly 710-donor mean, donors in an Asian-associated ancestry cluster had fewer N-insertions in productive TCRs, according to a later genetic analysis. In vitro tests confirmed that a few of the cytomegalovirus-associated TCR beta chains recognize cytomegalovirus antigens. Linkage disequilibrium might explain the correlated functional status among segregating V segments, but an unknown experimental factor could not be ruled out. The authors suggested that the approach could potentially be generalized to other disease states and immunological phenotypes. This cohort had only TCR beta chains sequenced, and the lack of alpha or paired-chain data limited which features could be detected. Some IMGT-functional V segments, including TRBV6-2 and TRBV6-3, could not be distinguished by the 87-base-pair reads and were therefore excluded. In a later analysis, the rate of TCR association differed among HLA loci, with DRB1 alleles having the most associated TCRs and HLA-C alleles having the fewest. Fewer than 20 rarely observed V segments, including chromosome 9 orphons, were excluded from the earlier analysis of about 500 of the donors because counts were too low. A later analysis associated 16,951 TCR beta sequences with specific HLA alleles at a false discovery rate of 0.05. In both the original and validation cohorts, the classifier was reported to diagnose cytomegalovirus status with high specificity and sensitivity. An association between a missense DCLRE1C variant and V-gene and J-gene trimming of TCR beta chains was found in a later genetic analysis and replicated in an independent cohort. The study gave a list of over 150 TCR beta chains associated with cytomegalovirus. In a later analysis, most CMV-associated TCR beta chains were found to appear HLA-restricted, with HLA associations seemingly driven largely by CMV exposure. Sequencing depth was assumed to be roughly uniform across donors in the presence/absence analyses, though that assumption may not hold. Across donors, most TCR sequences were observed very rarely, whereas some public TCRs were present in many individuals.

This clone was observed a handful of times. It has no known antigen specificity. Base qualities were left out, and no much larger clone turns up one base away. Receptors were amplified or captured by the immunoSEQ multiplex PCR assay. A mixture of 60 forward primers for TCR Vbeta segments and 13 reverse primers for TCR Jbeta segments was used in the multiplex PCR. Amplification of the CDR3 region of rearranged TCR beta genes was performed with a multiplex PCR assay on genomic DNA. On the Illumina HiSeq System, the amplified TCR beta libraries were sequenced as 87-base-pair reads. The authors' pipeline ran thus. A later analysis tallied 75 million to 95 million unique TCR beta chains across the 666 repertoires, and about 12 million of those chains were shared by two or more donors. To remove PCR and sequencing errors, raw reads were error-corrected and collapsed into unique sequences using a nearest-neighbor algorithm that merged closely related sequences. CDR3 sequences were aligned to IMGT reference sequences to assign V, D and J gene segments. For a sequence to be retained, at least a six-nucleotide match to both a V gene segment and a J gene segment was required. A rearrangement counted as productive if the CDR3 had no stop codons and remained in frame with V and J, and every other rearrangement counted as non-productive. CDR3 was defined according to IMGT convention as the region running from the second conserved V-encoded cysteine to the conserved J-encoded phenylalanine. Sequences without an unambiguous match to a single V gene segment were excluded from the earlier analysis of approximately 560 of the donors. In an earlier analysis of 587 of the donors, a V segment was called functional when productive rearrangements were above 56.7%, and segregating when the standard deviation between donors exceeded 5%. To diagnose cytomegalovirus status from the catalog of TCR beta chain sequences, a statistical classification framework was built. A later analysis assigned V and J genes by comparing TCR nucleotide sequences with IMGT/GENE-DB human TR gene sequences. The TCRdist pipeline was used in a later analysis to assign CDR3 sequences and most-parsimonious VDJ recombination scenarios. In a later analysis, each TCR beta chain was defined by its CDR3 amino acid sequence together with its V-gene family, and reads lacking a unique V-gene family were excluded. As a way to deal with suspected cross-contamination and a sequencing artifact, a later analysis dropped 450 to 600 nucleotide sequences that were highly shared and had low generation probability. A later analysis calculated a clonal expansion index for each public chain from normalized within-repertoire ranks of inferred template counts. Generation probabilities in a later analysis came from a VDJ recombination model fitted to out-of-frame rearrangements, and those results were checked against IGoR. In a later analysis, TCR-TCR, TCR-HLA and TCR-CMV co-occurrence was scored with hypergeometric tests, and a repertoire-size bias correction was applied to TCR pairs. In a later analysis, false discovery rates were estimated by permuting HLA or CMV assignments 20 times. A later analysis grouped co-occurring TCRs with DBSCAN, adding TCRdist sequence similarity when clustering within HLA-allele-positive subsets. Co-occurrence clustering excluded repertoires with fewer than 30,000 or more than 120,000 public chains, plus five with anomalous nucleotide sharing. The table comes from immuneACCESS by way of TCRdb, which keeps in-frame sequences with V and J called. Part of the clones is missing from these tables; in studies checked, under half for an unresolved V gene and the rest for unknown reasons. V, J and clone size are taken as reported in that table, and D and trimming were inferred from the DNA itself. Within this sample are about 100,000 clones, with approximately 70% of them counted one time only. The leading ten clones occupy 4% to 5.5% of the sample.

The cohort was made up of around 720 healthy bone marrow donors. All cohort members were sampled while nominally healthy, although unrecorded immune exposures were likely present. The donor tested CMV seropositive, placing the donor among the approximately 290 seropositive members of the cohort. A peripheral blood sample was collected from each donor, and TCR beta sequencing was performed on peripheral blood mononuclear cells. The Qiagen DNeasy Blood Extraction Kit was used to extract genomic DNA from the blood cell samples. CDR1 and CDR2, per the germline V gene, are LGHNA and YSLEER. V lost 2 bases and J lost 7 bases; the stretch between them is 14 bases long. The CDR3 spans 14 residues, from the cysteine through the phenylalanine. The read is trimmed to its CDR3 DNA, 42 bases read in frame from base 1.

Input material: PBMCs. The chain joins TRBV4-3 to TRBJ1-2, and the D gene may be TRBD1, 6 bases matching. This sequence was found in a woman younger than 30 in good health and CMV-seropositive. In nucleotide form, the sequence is TGCGCCAGCAGCCAATCGATTCAGGGGCCTGGCTACACCTTC. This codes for CASSQSIQGPGYTF.